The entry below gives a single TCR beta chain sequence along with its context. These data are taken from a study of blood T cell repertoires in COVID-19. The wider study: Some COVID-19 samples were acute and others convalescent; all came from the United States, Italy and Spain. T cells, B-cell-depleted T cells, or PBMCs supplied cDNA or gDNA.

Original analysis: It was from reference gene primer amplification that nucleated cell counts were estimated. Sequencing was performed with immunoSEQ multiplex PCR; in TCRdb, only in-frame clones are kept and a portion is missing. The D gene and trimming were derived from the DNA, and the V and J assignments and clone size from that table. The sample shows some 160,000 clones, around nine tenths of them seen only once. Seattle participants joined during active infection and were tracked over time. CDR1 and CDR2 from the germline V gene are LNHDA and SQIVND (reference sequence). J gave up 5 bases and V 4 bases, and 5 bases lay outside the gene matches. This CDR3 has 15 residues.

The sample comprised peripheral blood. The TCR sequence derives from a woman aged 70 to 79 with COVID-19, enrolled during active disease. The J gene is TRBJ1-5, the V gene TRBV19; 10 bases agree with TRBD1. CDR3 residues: CASSRTGGQDQPQHF. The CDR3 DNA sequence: TGTGCCAGTAGTAGGACAGGGGGACAGGATCAGCCCCAGCATTTT.